The 14 T cell receptor beta chains in this list originate from one sample, sequenced in a study of CD8 T cells in Susac syndrome. Random hexamers primed reverse transcription of about 0.5 to 1 ug RNA. TCRdb independently ran MiXCR on the immunoSEQ multiplex PCR reads; one entry per CDR3 protein. This table has approximately 300,000 distinct CDR3 sequences, 85% appearing once. The sample taken for sequencing was CD8+ T cells from PBMCs. Receptor source: a human donor with multiple sclerosis.

The rearrangement links TRBV12-3 or TRBV12-4 to TRBJ2-3; 8 positions agree with TRBD2. V shed 6 bases, J shed 4 bases, and the junction held 12 bases outside the gene matches. The CDR3 contains 16 residues. CDR3 nucleotides: TGTGCCAGCAGACCCGGGAGCGGGAGCTTCCCAGATACGCAGTATTTT. This gives the protein CASRPGSGSFPDTQYF.

The rearrangement joins TRBV4-2 to TRBJ2-1; perhaps D is TRBD1 or TRBD2 (5 bases each). Trimming took off 3 bases at V and 6 bases at J, with 21 bases between the two ends. This CDR3 has 17 residues. Germline CDR1 and CDR2: LGHNA and YNFKEQ. CDR3 in amino acids: CASSHDPGTGVGNEQFF. DNA for the CDR3: TGTGCCAGCAGCCATGATCCCGGGACCGGAGTGGGCAATGAGCAGTTCTTC.

The chain carries TRBV28 and TRBJ2-1; 7 positions match TRBD2. Unmatched junction bases numbered 11, after V lost 10 bases and J lost 5 bases. CDR1 and CDR2 from the germline V gene are MDHEN and SYDVKM. The CDR3 length is 14 residues. CDR3 in amino acids: CATESGAGNNEQFF. Here the CDR3 DNA reads TGTGCCACCGAGAGCGGGGCCGGAAACAATGAGCAGTTCTTC.

The chain links TRBV5-1 to TRBJ2-4, with D tentatively TRBD1 or TRBD2 (7 bases each). The V gene's germline CDR1 is SGHRS and CDR2 YFSETQ. The CDR3 has 16 amino acids. V was trimmed by 4 bases and J by 5 bases, leaving 19 bases between them. The CDR3 sequence is CASSPRGGPKENIQYF. DNA of the CDR3: TGCGCCAGCAGCCCCAGGGGGGGGCCGAAGGAAAACATTCAGTACTTC.

V gene TRBV4-3 combines with J gene TRBJ2-1, with 10 bases that match TRBD2. CDR1 is LGHNA and CDR2 is YSLEER in the germline V gene. The CDR3 extends over 17 amino acids. The V and J ends lost 4 bases and 7 bases, in that order; junction bases with no gene match: 13. CDR3 nucleotide sequence: TGCGCCAGCAGCCCTCTGGACATGAGCGGGAGGGTAAATGAGCAGTTCTTC. This translates into CASSPLDMSGRVNEQFF.

V usage is TRBV20-1 and J usage is TRBJ2-7; TRBD2 agrees at 12 bases. The trim removed 5 bases at V and 4 bases at J, leaving 3 bases unmatched. The CDR3 has 13 residues. The germline gives CDR1 DFQATT, CDR2 SNEGSKA (reference sequence). The CDR3 region has the DNA TGCAGTGCTCGGACTAGCGGGAATTACGAGCAGTACTTC. It specifies CSARTSGNYEQYF.

The chain combines TRBV4-3 with TRBJ2-7; a possible D gene is TRBD2 (5 bases). The germline CDR1 and CDR2 sequences are LGHNA and YSLEER. V lost 4 bases and J lost 1, with 14 bases in between. The CDR3 has 15 amino acids. CDR3 protein: CASSLTNEGSYEQYF. As DNA, the CDR3 is TGCGCCAGCAGCCTAACCAACGAGGGATCCTACGAGCAGTACTTC.

The chain links TRBV7-8 to TRBJ2-7, with TRBD1 matching 7 bases. The trim removed 1 base at V and 2 bases at J, leaving 8 bases unmatched. The germline gives CDR1 SGHVS, CDR2 FQNEAQ. CDR3 size: 16 residues. The CDR3 bases are TGTGCCAGCAGCTTAGAGGCGGACCAGGGGGCCTACGAGCAGTACTTC. This translates into CASSLEADQGAYEQYF.

This rearrangement joins TRBV10-1 to TRBJ1-1, with D hard to call. The CDR3 loop spans 13 amino acids. Germline V gives CDR1 WNHNN, CDR2 SYGVQD (reference sequence). V lost 4 bases and J 3 bases, leaving 9 bases between the germline ends. The CDR3 coding sequence is TGCGCCAGCAGTGCCCGGGAATACACTGAAGCTTTCTTT. Amino acids: CASSAREYTEAFF.

The V and J genes are TRBV2 and TRBJ2-7, with TRBD1 identical over 8 bases. The CDR3 has 15 residues. Germline assignment: CDR1 SNHLY and CDR2 FYNNEI. The ends lost 6 bases at V and 3 bases at J; junction bases unmatched: 10. In DNA, the CDR3 is TGTGCCAGCAGGGACACCTCGGGACAGGTCTACGAGCAGTACTTC. This encodes CASRDTSGQVYEQYF.

The CDR3 DNA follows: TGTGCCAGTACTGTACAGAGGAACACTGAAGCTTTCTTT. This sequence encodes CASTVQRNTEAFF. The J gene is TRBJ1-1, the V gene TRBV19; D gene ambiguous. Trimming removed 7 bases from V and 1 base from J, with 10 bases in between. The CDR3 is 13 residues long. CDR1 and CDR2 from the germline V gene are LNHDA and SQIVND (reference sequence).

The chain couples TRBV12-3 or TRBV12-4 to TRBJ2-1; 8 bases align to TRBD1. The CDR3 runs 16 residues. J lost 2 bases, V lost 4 bases, and 7 bases had no gene match. The CDR3 loop reads CASSSQGATAYNEQFF. CDR3 DNA sequence: TGTGCCAGCAGTTCGCAGGGGGCGACCGCCTACAATGAGCAGTTCTTC.

The gene calls are TRBV7-8 and TRBJ1-2; D is perhaps TRBD1 (5 bases). V shed 1 base and J shed 5 bases, with 17 bases lying between them. The CDR3 runs to 16 residues. CDR1 and CDR2 from the germline V gene are SGHVS and FQNEAQ. CDR3: CASSLGRGWGEYGYTF. In DNA form, the CDR3 reads TGTGCCAGCAGCTTAGGGAGGGGATGGGGAGAATATGGCTACACCTTC.

The chain joins TRBV9 to TRBJ1-3; 11 bases align to TRBD1. Per the germline V gene, CDR1 is SGDLS and CDR2 is YYNGEE. The CDR3 is 17 amino acids. Losses at the gene ends were 4 bases for V and 2 bases for J; bases not matched to a gene: 8. The CDR3 nucleotides are TGTGCCAGCAGCAGAACCGGGACAGGGGGGACTGGAAACACCATATATTTT. As protein: CASSRTGTGGTGNTIYF.